Below are 20 T cell receptor beta chains sequenced from a single sample in a study of blood T cell repertoires in COVID-19. TCRdb keeps only in-frame clones here, not all; method: immunoSEQ multiplex PCR. The sample lists around 200,000 clones; under 85% were seen once. What was sequenced was peripheral blood. The receptors stem from a woman younger than 45 with COVID-19, enrolled during active disease.

The chain carries TRBV20-1 and TRBJ1-2, with D perhaps TRBD1 (6 bases). Germline CDR1 reads DFQATT; CDR2 reads SNEGSKA (reference sequence). Deletions cut 3 bases from V and 3 bases from J, with 14 bases between. The CDR3 extends over 14 amino acids. The CDR3 region has the DNA TGCAGTGCTAGTGTTCGAAAGGGGGACTATGGCTACACCTTC. It codes for CSASVRKGDYGYTF.

The V call is TRBV9, the J call TRBJ2-5, with a tentative D call TRBD2 (6 bases). The germline CDR1 and CDR2 sequences are SGDLS and YYNGEE. Trimming left V 2 bases short and J 1 base short, with 12 bases between. CDR3 length equals 15 residues. CDR3 region: CASSVQAGSQETQYF. The CDR3, as DNA: TGTGCCAGCAGCGTCCAAGCGGGTAGCCAAGAGACCCAGTACTTC.

In this sample, this clone turned up once. This chain joins TRBV19 and TRBJ2-1, with 9 bases matching TRBD2. Germline CDR1 LNHDA, CDR2 SQIVND (reference sequence). The V segment lost 3 bases and the J segment 8 bases; nucleotides outside the gene matches: 8. The CDR3 runs to 15 residues. The CDR3 DNA sequence: TGTGCCAGTAGTATGAGGGCTAGCGGGAAAGATGAGCAGTTCTTC. Translated, it gives CASSMRASGKDEQFF. Full variable domain (outside the CDR3, taken from reference TRBV19 and TRBJ2-1): DGGITQSPKYLFRKEGQNVTLSCEQNLNHDAMYWYRQDPGQGLRLIYYSQIVNDFQKGDIAEGYSVSREKKESFPLTVTSAQKNPTAFYLCASSMRASGKDEQFFGPGTRLTVL.

The rearrangement uses TRBV10-3 and TRBJ1-6, with 7 bases matching TRBD1. The J segment lost 10 bases and the V segment lost 5 bases, leaving 8 bases of the junction unmatched. The CDR3 runs to 14 residues. Germline V gives CDR1 ENHRY, CDR2 SYGVKD. The CDR3 loop reads CAISTGDRGSPLHF. CDR3 nucleotide sequence: TGTGCCATCAGTACAGGGGATCGTGGCTCACCCCTCCACTTT.

The chain recombines TRBV12-5 with TRBJ2-2; D remains unclear. V lost 0 bases and J lost 7, with 6 bases in between. Germline V CDR1 and CDR2: LGHNT, FRNRAP. The CDR3 covers 13 residues. The CDR3 spells CASGLVRSGELFF. CDR3 in DNA: TGTGCTAGTGGTTTGGTACGGAGCGGGGAGCTGTTTTTT.

The rearrangement links TRBV29-1 to TRBJ1-4; D ambiguous. Germline V gene lookup returns CDR1 SQVTM and CDR2 ANQGSEA. The CDR3 length is 14 residues. V was pared by 1 base and J by 8 bases, with 14 bases between. CDR3 protein: CSVEGRGAEEKLFF. In nucleotides, the CDR3 is TGCAGCGTTGAAGGTCGGGGAGCGGAGGAAAAACTGTTTTTT.

The chain links TRBV21-1 to TRBJ2-5; the D segment call TRBD2 is taken from the table without a DNA check. TRBV21-1 is marked as a pseudogene. CDR3 length equals 17 residues. CDR3: CASSKDEASGSQETQYF. The CDR3 bases are TGTGCCAGCAGCAAAGATGAGGCTAGCGGGAGCCAAGAGACCCAGTACTTC.

The chain links TRBV15 to TRBJ1-1; 8 nucleotides align to TRBD1. In germline, CDR1 is LNHNV, CDR2 YYDKDF (reference sequence). This CDR3 contains 16 residues. The trim removed 1 base at V and 5 bases at J, leaving 9 bases unmatched. CDR3 in DNA: TGTGCCACCAGCAGAGGCCTACAGGGGGGTTGGACTGAAGCTTTCTTT. It yields the protein CATSRGLQGGWTEAFF.

This chain joins TRBV3-1 (or the pseudogene TRBV3-2) and TRBJ1-1; 10 bases agree with TRBD1. In germline, CDR1 is LGHDT, CDR2 YNNKEL (reference sequence). This CDR3 comprises 15 residues. The trim removed 6 bases at V and 4 bases at J, leaving 8 bases unmatched. The CDR3 bases are TGTGCCAGCAGAAGCCGGGACAGGGGATCCACTGAAGCTTTCTTT. This encodes CASRSRDRGSTEAFF.

V is TRBV6-5 and J is TRBJ2-1, with TRBD2 as a possible D gene (5 bases). Per germline, CDR1 MNHEY and CDR2 SVGAGI. Trimming stripped 0 bases from V and 0 bases from J, with 9 bases between. This CDR3 is built from 16 residues. The CDR3, as DNA: TGTGCCAGCAGTTACTCTTTTGGGAGCTCCTACAATGAGCAGTTCTTC. Translating it yields CASSYSFGSSYNEQFF.

The V call is TRBV7-9, the J call TRBJ2-1, with 7 bases fitting TRBD1. The V gene's germline CDR1 is SEHNR and CDR2 FQNEAQ (reference sequence). V was pared by 4 bases and J by 6 bases, with 9 bases of the junction left unmatched. The CDR3 length is 15 residues. CDR3 sequence reads: CASSSRQGRVNEQFF. Written as DNA, the CDR3 is TGTGCCAGCAGCTCTCGACAGGGAAGGGTCAATGAGCAGTTCTTC.

This clone was seen only once. The chain recombines TRBV6-5 with TRBJ1-5, with D tentatively TRBD1 (6 bases). Trimming removed 4 bases from V and 5 bases from J, with 18 bases in between. The CDR3 consists of 16 residues. Germline loops: CDR1 MNHEY, CDR2 SVGAGI. The CDR3 sequence: CASSSKHGGAHQPQHF. For the CDR3, the DNA is TGTGCCAGCAGTTCCAAGCATGGGGGGGCTCATCAGCCCCAGCATTTT.

V is TRBV4-2 and J is TRBJ2-1; 8 bases map to TRBD2. The CDR3 totals 16 residues. V was clipped by 0 bases and J by 1 base; unmatched bases: 2. Germline V CDR1 and CDR2: LGHNA, YNFKEQ. The DNA of the CDR3 is TGTGCCAGCAGCCAAGATAGCGGGATTTCCTACAATGAGCAGTTCTTC. This codes for CASSQDSGISYNEQFF.

V usage is TRBV7-2 and J usage is TRBJ2-3; D uncertain. The CDR3 has 14 amino acids. Germline V gene lookup returns CDR1 SGHTA and CDR2 FQGNSA. Trimming left V 4 bases short and J 4 bases short, with 12 bases between. The chain's CDR3 is CASSSLDRSDTQYF. The CDR3 DNA reads as TGTGCCAGCAGCTCACTCGATCGATCAGATACGCAGTATTTT.

This chain uses TRBV29-1 with TRBJ2-7; no clear D. The CDR3 has 12 amino acids. Looked up from germline, CDR1 is SQVTM and CDR2 is ANQGSEA. The V end lost 6 bases, the J end lost 2 bases, and 11 bases lay between the germline ends. The CDR3 DNA sequence: TGCAGCGTCGCGCCCGGTCCCTACGAGCAGTACTTC. Amino acid sequence: CSVAPGPYEQYF.

This clone was detected once. This sequence joins TRBV6-1 and TRBJ2-7; TRBD1 agrees at 9 bases. Germline V gene sequence: CDR1 MNHNS, CDR2 SASEGT. The CDR3 is 16 amino acids. V gave up 6 bases and J gave up 7 bases; unmatched junction bases: 16. CDR3 loop: CASSELLDRGSREQYF. For the CDR3, the DNA is TGTGCCAGCAGCGAACTCTTGGACAGGGGAAGTAGGGAGCAGTACTTC.

This clone has only a few counts. V gene TRBV19 combines with J gene TRBJ2-7, with D possibly being TRBD1 (5 bases). This CDR3 is built from 15 residues. The germline V and J ends were trimmed by 3 bases and 3 bases, with 15 bases remaining between them. CDR1 LNHDA and CDR2 SQIVND come from the germline V gene (reference sequence). CDR3 DNA sequence: TGTGCCAGTAGTATCGACAGCAATCCGGGCTACGAGCAGTACTTC. This encodes CASSIDSNPGYEQYF.

This clone was counted a single time. The chain carries TRBV30 and TRBJ2-7, with 10 bases that match TRBD2. Germline values: CDR1 GTSNPN, CDR2 SVGIG (reference sequence). This CDR3 comprises 13 residues. J lost 7 bases, V lost 4 bases, and 7 bases had no gene match. CDR3 region: CAWIPSGSFEQYF. CDR3 bases: TGTGCCTGGATTCCTAGCGGGAGTTTTGAGCAGTACTTC. Variable domain in full (rest from reference TRBV30 and TRBJ2-7): SQTIHQWPATLVQPVGSPLSLECTVEGTSNPNLYWYRQAAGRGLQLLFYSVGIGQISSEVPQNLSASRPQDRQFILSSKKLLLSDSGFYLCAWIPSGSFEQYFGPGTRLTVT.

The rearrangement joins TRBV9 to TRBJ2-3, with no clear D. Germline CDR1 is SGDLS and CDR2 is YYNGEE. Trimming left V 0 bases short and J 3 bases short, with 8 bases between. This CDR3 has 14 residues. The DNA of the CDR3 is TGTGCCAGCAGCGTAGCTACCCTTACAGATACGCAGTATTTT. Translation: CASSVATLTDTQYF.

In its sample, this clone was seen a few times. The chain is built from TRBV4-3 and TRBJ2-7; 7 nucleotides match TRBD1. The V gene's germline CDR1 is LGHNA and CDR2 YSLEER. The CDR3 spans 15 residues. V lost 0 bases and J lost 2; bases outside the gene matches: 4. DNA for the CDR3: TGCGCCAGCAGCCAAGAGGCAGGGGGTGCCTACGAGCAGTACTTC. This encodes CASSQEAGGAYEQYF.